The next 27 T cell receptor beta chains were all read from a single sample in a study of blood T cell repertoires in COVID-19. Clones were read by immunoSEQ multiplex PCR, and TCRdb kept only the in-frame ones, dropping some. The sample shows roughly 330,000 clones, around 80% of them seen only once. Sequencing was carried out using peripheral blood. The source is a woman in her forties or fifties with acute or convalescent COVID-19.

The rearrangement uses TRBV12-3 or TRBV12-4 and TRBJ1-4, with D possibly TRBD1 on 6 matching bases. CDR3 length: 13 residues. The germline V and J ends were trimmed by 5 bases and 6 bases, with 10 bases remaining between them. CDR3 in amino acids: CASSPRQDEKLFF. CDR3 coding DNA: TGTGCCAGCAGTCCGAGACAGGATGAAAAACTGTTTTTT.

The V gene is TRBV3-1 (or the pseudogene TRBV3-2), the J gene TRBJ2-3, with a tentative D call TRBD2 (5 bases). Germline loops: CDR1 LGHDT, CDR2 YNNKEL (reference sequence). CDR3 size: 14 residues. The V end was cut by 1 base, the J end by 1 base, with 6 bases between. CDR3 DNA sequence: TGTGCCAGCAGCCAAGTGAGGGGCACAGATACGCAGTATTTT. This gives the protein CASSQVRGTDTQYF.

The gene calls are TRBV29-1 and TRBJ2-1; 8 positions match TRBD2. The CDR3 sequence is 13 residues long. The ends lost 7 bases at V and 3 bases at J; junction bases unmatched: 5. Germline CDR1 is SQVTM and CDR2 is ANQGSEA. CDR3 region: CSARTSSYNEQFF. As DNA, the CDR3 is TGCAGCGCGCGGACTAGCAGCTACAATGAGCAGTTCTTC.

This chain uses TRBV10-3 with TRBJ1-1, with a tentative D call TRBD1 (6 bases). The V end was cut by 2 bases, the J end by 7 bases, with 11 bases between. The CDR3 has 13 amino acids. Germline lookup yields CDR1 ENHRY and CDR2 SYGVKD. The DNA for the CDR3 is TGTGCCATCAGTGAGACAGGGTCGAATGAAGCTTTCTTT. This sequence encodes CAISETGSNEAFF.

The chain has TRBV12-5 and TRBJ2-7; TRBD2 matches at 11 bases. Germline V lookup: CDR1 LGHNT, CDR2 FRNRAP. The CDR3 sequence is 14 residues long. V shed 5 bases and J 7 bases; nucleotides not matched to a gene: 7. The CDR3 spells CASGVAGGGWEQYF. In DNA form, the CDR3 reads TGTGCTAGTGGTGTAGCGGGAGGGGGTTGGGAGCAGTACTTC.

This clone appeared a few times. The chain links TRBV21-1 to TRBJ1-2. TRBV21-1 is described as a pseudogene. The CDR3 is 19 residues long. CDR3 coding DNA: TGTGCCAGCAGCACTTCCGCGTTCGGGGTGGCCGGCGGTCGTTATGGCTACACCTTC. It specifies CASSTSAFGVAGGRYGYTF.

This clone was observed a handful of times. The CDR3 reads CASNRLTGNTEAFF. The CDR3 nucleotides read TGTGCCAGCAACCGATTGACAGGGAACACTGAAGCTTTCTTT. The V call is TRBV2, the J call TRBJ1-1; TRBD1 is a possible D gene (6 bases). Trimming took off 7 bases at V and 1 base at J, with 13 bases between the two ends. CDR3 length: 14 amino acids. CDR1 is SNHLY and CDR2 is FYNNEI in the germline V gene. The complete variable domain, with remaining parts taken from reference TRBV2 and TRBJ1-1, reads EPEVTQTPSHQVTQMGQEVILRCVPISNHLYFYWYRQILGQKVEFLVSFYNNEISEKSEIFDDQFSVERPDGSNFTLKIRSTKLEDSAMYFCASNRLTGNTEAFFGQGTRLTVV.

The chain joins TRBV2 to TRBJ1-4, with TRBD1 matching 7 bases. CDR3 length: 15 amino acids. Germline V gene sequence: CDR1 SNHLY, CDR2 FYNNEI. V trimming: 2 bases; J trimming: 7 bases; junction bases outside the gene matches: 7. In DNA form, the CDR3 reads TGTGCCAGCAGTGAACCGGCAGGGGGAGGTGAAAAACTGTTTTTT. Residues: CASSEPAGGGEKLFF.

The chain combines TRBV18 with TRBJ2-7; 9 nucleotides align to TRBD2. The V segment lost 2 bases and the J segment 5 bases; nucleotides outside the gene matches: 4. Germline V gives CDR1 KGHSH, CDR2 LQKENI. The CDR3 sequence is 14 residues long. The CDR3 DNA reads TGTGCCAGCTCACCAAGGGTAGCGGGAGACGAGCAGTACTTC. It is translated as CASSPRVAGDEQYF.

J is TRBJ1-1 and V is TRBV7-2, with D uncertain. The CDR3 is made up of 14 amino acids. Germline V gene lookup returns CDR1 SGHTA and CDR2 FQGNSA. Trimming shortened V by 3 bases and J by 4 bases, and 12 bases separated the two germline ends. The CDR3 DNA reads as TGTGCCAGCAGCTTGACACGCCGGCCCACTGAAGCTTTCTTT. Protein product: CASSLTRRPTEAFF.

The count of this clone is one. The gene calls are TRBV9 and TRBJ2-7, with a tentative D call TRBD1 (6 bases). Germline assignment: CDR1 SGDLS and CDR2 YYNGEE. The CDR3 is 14 residues long. Between the trimmed V and J ends, which lost 3 bases and 4 bases, there was a span of 14 bases. CDR3 coding DNA: TGTGCCAGCAGCGCCGGGACAAGCACGTACGAGCAGTACTTC. This codes for CASSAGTSTYEQYF.

This clone was counted only a few times. This rearrangement joins TRBV30 to TRBJ1-2; D gene uncertain. Germline lookup yields CDR1 GTSNPN and CDR2 SVGIG (reference sequence). The CDR3 has 13 amino acids. The V end was cut by 4 bases, the J end by 2 bases, with 11 bases between. The CDR3 sequence: CAWTGALNYGYTF. CDR3 in DNA: TGTGCCTGGACCGGAGCTCTCAACTATGGCTACACCTTC.

The chain uses TRBV5-4 and TRBJ2-3; TRBD2 matches at 7 bases. V trimming: 2 bases; J trimming: 5 bases; junction bases outside the gene matches: 11. Germline V gives CDR1 SGHNT, CDR2 YYREEE (reference sequence). This CDR3 spans 16 amino acids. CDR3 sequence: CASSFFGGRAIDTQYF. The CDR3 DNA is TGTGCCAGCAGCTTTTTTGGTGGGAGGGCCATAGATACGCAGTATTTT.

The chain carries TRBV30 and TRBJ2-2, with 12 bases identical to TRBD2. The CDR3 runs to 14 residues. Trimming took 8 bases from V and 3 from J; bases not matched to a gene: 4. Germline-derived CDR1 and CDR2 are GTSNPN and SVGIG (reference sequence). CDR3 amino acids: CALGLAGYTGELFF. The CDR3 nucleotides are TGTGCCCTAGGACTAGCGGGATACACCGGGGAGCTGTTTTTT.

The chain has TRBV5-1 and TRBJ1-6; 7 nucleotides match TRBD1. CDR1 is SGHRS, CDR2 YFSETQ, per germline. V dropped 3 bases and J dropped 5; count of bases not matched to a gene: 5. This CDR3 spans 15 amino acids. CDR3 loop: CASSSRDSDNSPLHF. The CDR3 DNA is TGCGCCAGCAGCTCCCGGGACAGCGATAATTCACCCCTCCACTTT.

This clone was seen a handful of times. The J gene is TRBJ2-7, the V gene TRBV5-1; TRBD1 aligns across 9 bases. Germline V gene sequence: CDR1 SGHRS, CDR2 YFSETQ. V was clipped by 4 bases and J by 0 bases; unmatched bases: 8. This CDR3 contains 16 residues. The DNA of the CDR3 is TGCGCCAGCAGCCTGCGGGGGACAGGGAGCTCCTACGAGCAGTACTTC. Translated, it gives CASSLRGTGSSYEQYF.

The rearrangement links TRBV11-2 to TRBJ1-5, with D possibly being TRBD1 (5 bases). The CDR3 has 13 amino acids. V was trimmed by 6 bases and J by 7 bases, leaving 13 bases between them. Germline loops: CDR1 SGHAT, CDR2 FQNNGV. The CDR3 region has the DNA TGTGCCAGCAGTGCGGGGGGTAACCAGCCCCAGCATTTT. This encodes CASSAGGNQPQHF.

The gene calls are TRBV24-1 and TRBJ1-1, with D perhaps matching TRBD1 (5 bases). The CDR3 sequence is 13 residues long. The germline CDR1 and CDR2 sequences are KGHDR and SFDVKD. V dropped 6 bases and J dropped 11 bases, with 18 bases sitting between them. CDR3 residues: CATSPRRGDQAFF. The CDR3 nucleotides read TGTGCCACCAGTCCCCGGCGGGGGGATCAGGCTTTCTTT.

The chain employs TRBV29-1 and TRBJ1-1, with unresolved D. Trimming shortened V by 7 bases and J by 5 bases, and 17 bases separated the two germline ends. The germline gives CDR1 SQVTM, CDR2 ANQGSEA. This CDR3 comprises 13 residues. CDR3 DNA: TGCAGCGGAGGTGTCGCCAGTGAGACTGAAGCTTTCTTT. Encoded protein: CSGGVASETEAFF.

This rearrangement joins TRBV6-2 or TRBV6-3 to TRBJ2-6, with 12 nucleotides matching TRBD1. Trimming cost V 6 bases and J 2 bases; bases outside gene matches: 11. Germline V gene data show CDR1 as MNHEY and CDR2 as SVGEGT. This CDR3 has 19 residues. The CDR3: CASSRPPGTGGAGANVLTF. CDR3 nucleotides: TGTGCCAGCAGCCGTCCCCCCGGGACAGGGGGCGCTGGGGCCAACGTCCTGACTTTC.

The rearrangement joins TRBV30 to TRBJ2-2; D not resolved. The CDR3 runs 14 residues. Germline V gene data show CDR1 as GTSNPN and CDR2 as SVGIG (reference sequence). Trimming stripped 4 bases from V and 0 bases from J, with 9 bases between. For the CDR3, the DNA is TGTGCCTGGAAACAGTTCCCGAACACCGGGGAGCTGTTTTTT. Encoded protein: CAWKQFPNTGELFF.

This clone was seen more than once but under ten times. The chain couples TRBV10-2 to TRBJ2-7; 8 nucleotides agree with TRBD1. V lost 5 bases and J lost 3; bases outside the gene matches: 0. CDR1 WSHSY and CDR2 SAAADI come from the germline V gene. The CDR3 loop spans 12 amino acids. CDR3: CASSTGGYEQYV. The CDR3 DNA is TGCGCCAGCAGTACAGGGGGCTACGAGCAGTACGTC.

This chain links TRBV6-4 with TRBJ2-3; 9 positions match TRBD2. The V segment lost 2 bases and the J segment 5 bases; nucleotides outside the gene matches: 8. The CDR3 totals 16 residues. CDR1 and CDR2 from the germline V gene are MRHNA and SNTAGT. The CDR3: CASSDRAGGPVDTQYF. The CDR3 bases are TGTGCCAGCAGTGACCGCGCGGGAGGGCCCGTAGATACGCAGTATTTT.

The genes are TRBV10-3 and TRBJ2-7, with D possibly matching TRBD2 (7 bases). CDR3 length equals 13 residues. Germline CDR1 and CDR2: ENHRY and SYGVKD. With 0 bases removed from V and 6 bases from J, the gap between germline ends came to 9 bases. The CDR3 DNA reads TGTGCCATCAGTGAGTCGGGAGGGGGCGAGCAGTACGTC. It translates to CAISESGGGEQYV.

This chain uses TRBV7-2 with TRBJ2-7, with 10 bases aligning to TRBD2. This CDR3 is 17 amino acids long. The germline V gene has CDR1 SGHTA and CDR2 FQGNSA. Unmatched junction bases numbered 14, after V lost 6 bases and J lost 3 bases. This CDR3 is CASRTQGVSGRIYEQYF. The CDR3 DNA sequence: TGTGCCAGCAGAACCCAAGGGGTTAGCGGGAGGATCTACGAGCAGTACTTC.

The chain has TRBV7-2 and TRBJ2-3; TRBD1 matches at 7 bases. CDR1 and CDR2 from the germline V gene are SGHTA and FQGNSA. Trimming at V came to 5 bases and at J to 1 base, leaving 3 bases not matched to a gene. This CDR3 has 14 amino acids. CDR3 protein: CASSHGQGTDTQYF. Written as DNA, the CDR3 is TGTGCCAGCAGCCACGGACAGGGCACAGATACGCAGTATTTT.

The chain employs TRBV6-4 and TRBJ1-1; D might be TRBD1 (6 bases). Trimming took off 7 bases at V and 1 base at J, with 10 bases between the two ends. The V gene's germline CDR1 is MRHNA and CDR2 SNTAGT. This CDR3 contains 13 residues. CDR3 DNA: TGTGCCAGCACAGCAGGGGAGAACACTGAAGCTTTCTTT. Protein: CASTAGENTEAFF.